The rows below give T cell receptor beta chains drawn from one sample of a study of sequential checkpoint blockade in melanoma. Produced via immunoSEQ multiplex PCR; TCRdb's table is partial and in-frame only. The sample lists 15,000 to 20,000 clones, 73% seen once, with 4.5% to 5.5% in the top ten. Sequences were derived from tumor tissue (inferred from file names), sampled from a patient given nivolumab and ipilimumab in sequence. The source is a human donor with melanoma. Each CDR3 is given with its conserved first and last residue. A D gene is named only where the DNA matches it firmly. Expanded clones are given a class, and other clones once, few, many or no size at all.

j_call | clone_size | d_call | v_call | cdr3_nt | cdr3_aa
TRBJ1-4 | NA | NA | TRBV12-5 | TGTGCCAGCACCGTAACATCAGGGTTAGATGAAAAACTGTTTTTT | CASTVTSGLDEKLFF
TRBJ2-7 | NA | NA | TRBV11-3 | TGTGCCAGCAGCGCAAACACTGCACCCTACGAGCAGTACTTC | CASSANTAPYEQYF
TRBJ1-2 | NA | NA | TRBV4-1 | TGCGCCAGCACGCCAAGGGCGGCAGGGGAGACTGGCTACACCTTC | CASTPRAAGETGYTF
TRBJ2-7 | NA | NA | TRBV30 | TGTGCCTGGAGTGTTTTTGGCGTATCCTACGAGCAGTACTTC | CAWSVFGVSYEQYF
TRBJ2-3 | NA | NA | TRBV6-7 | TGTGCCACCTCCACCTGGGCCAACACAGATACGCAGTATTTT | CATSTWANTDTQYF
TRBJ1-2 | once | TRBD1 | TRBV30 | TGTGCCTGGGGGGGACAGGCAGGGATTCGTGGCTACACCTTC | CAWGGQAGIRGYTF
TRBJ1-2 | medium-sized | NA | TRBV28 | TGTGCCAGCAGTTTACCGCCTAACTATGGCTACACCTTC | CASSLPPNYGYTF
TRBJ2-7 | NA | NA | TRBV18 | TGTGCCAGCTCACCCGACTGGGAACCCTACGAGCAGTACTTC | CASSPDWEPYEQYF
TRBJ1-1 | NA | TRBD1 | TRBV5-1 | TGCGCCAGCAGCCCAACAGGGGGTTTGAACACTGAAGCTTTCTTT | CASSPTGGLNTEAFF
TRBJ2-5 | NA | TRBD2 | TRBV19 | TGTGCCAGTAGTATAGGGACTAGCGGGGCAGGAGAGACCCAGTACTTC | CASSIGTSGAGETQYF
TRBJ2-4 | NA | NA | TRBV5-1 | TGCGCCAGCATCCCATCCCTAGGGGGGGTAGCCAAAAACATTCAGTACTTC | CASIPSLGGVAKNIQYF
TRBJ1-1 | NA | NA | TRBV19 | TGTGCCAGTAGTATAGATGCGGTAAACACTGAAGCTTTCTTT | CASSIDAVNTEAFF
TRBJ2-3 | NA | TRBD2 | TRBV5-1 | TGCGCCAGCAGCAGTCCAGCGGGAGTCACAGATACGCAGTATTTT | CASSSPAGVTDTQYF
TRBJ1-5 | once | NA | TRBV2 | TGTGCCAGCAAGAGGGATATTGTTAGCAATCAGCCCCAGCATTTT | CASKRDIVSNQPQHF
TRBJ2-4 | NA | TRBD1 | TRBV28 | TGTGCCAGCAGTGCCGGGGACAGCCAAAGGGACATTCAGTACTTC | CASSAGDSQRDIQYF
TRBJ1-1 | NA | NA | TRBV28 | TGTGCCAGCAGTCCCCACAGGGACCTGAACACTGAAGCTTTCTTT | CASSPHRDLNTEAFF
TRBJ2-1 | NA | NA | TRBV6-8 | TGTGCCAGCAGTTCGGGACCATACAATGAGCAGTTCTTC | CASSSGPYNEQFF
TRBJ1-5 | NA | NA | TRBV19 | TGTGCCAGTAGTATAGGCGCTCTGGGCAATCAGCCCCAGCATTTT | CASSIGALGNQPQHF
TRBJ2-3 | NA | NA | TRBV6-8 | TGTGCCAGCAGACAGGGCACAGATACGCAGTATTTT | CASRQGTDTQYF
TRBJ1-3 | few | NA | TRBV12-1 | TGTGCCAGCATCCGATCGAGGCGAAACACCATATATTTT | CASIRSRRNTIYF
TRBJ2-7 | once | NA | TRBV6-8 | TGTGCCAGCAGCCAAGGGGGGAGCTCCTACGAGCAGTACTTC | CASSQGGSSYEQYF
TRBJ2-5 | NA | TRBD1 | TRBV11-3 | TGTGCCAGCAGCCGAGACAGGGGAAGGAGAGAGACCCAGTACTTC | CASSRDRGRRETQYF
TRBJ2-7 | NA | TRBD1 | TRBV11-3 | TGTGCCAGCAGCTCCGACAGGGTGGGTCGGTACGAGCAGTACTTC | CASSSDRVGRYEQYF
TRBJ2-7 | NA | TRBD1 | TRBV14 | TGTGCCAGCAGCCAGGAACTGAGGGGGACAGGCCTCCAGTACTTC | CASSQELRGTGLQYF
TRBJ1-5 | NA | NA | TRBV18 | TGTGCCAGCTCACCCACCAGCAATCAGCCCCAGCATTTT | CASSPTSNQPQHF
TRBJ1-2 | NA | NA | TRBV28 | TGTGCCAGCAGTTCTGTGGCAGGATATGGCTACACCTTC | CASSSVAGYGYTF
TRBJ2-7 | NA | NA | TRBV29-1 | TGCAGCGTTGTATCCACCGGCTACGAGCAGTACTTC | CSVVSTGYEQYF
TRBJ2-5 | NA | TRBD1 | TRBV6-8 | TGTGCCAGCCGAGGACGGGACAGGGGGCTGGGAAGGGGAGAGACCCAGTACTTC | CASRGRDRGLGRGETQYF
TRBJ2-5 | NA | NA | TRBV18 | TGTGCCAGCTCACCAGGCGAGGGAAGGAGGGACCAGTACTTC | CASSPGEGRRDQYF
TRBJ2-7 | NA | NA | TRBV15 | TGTGCCACCAGCAGAGATCGGAACACCTACGAGCAGTACTTC | CATSRDRNTYEQYF
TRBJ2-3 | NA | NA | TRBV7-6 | TGTGCCAGCAGCTTATGGCCCGGCGGCGCAGATACGCAGTATTTT | CASSLWPGGADTQYF
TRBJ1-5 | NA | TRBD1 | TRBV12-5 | TGTGCTAGTGCCGGGGACAGTTTTAGCAATCAGCCCCAGCATTTT | CASAGDSFSNQPQHF
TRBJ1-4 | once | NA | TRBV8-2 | TGTGCCAGCAGAGTCGGAGGTTTTAATGAAAAACTGTTTTTT | CASRVGGFNEKLFF
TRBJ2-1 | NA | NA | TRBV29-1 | TGCAGCGTTGGGGGGCAGTATTACAATGAGCAGTTCTTC | CSVGGQYYNEQFF
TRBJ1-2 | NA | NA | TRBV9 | TGTGCCAGCAGCCAAGATATCGCCCGTCGTGGGGGTGGCTACACCTTC | CASSQDIARRGGGYTF
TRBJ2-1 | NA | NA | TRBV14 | TGTGCCAGCAGCCAAGTGAGGCGGGGCTCCTACAATGAGCAGTTCTTC | CASSQVRRGSYNEQFF
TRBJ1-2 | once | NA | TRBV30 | TGTGCCTGGAGTGTTCTGGGTGGGTATGGCTACACCTTC | CAWSVLGGYGYTF
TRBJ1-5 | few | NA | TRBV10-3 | TGTGCCATCAGTGAGACTCCCAATCAGCCCCAGCATTTT | CAISETPNQPQHF
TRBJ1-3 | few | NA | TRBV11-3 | TGTGCCAGCAGCTTAGATCTACAGGCAACCCCGACTGGAAACACCATATATTTT | CASSLDLQATPTGNTIYF
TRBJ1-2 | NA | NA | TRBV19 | TGTGCCAGTAGTATAGAATATGGCTACACCTTC | CASSIEYGYTF
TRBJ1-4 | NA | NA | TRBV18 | TGTGCCAGCTCACCAGGCACAACTAATGAAAAACTGTTTTTT | CASSPGTTNEKLFF
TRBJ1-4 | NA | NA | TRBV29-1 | TGCAGCGTTGTGTCCCAGCCAGGGAGGTCTGAAAAACTGTTTTTT | CSVVSQPGRSEKLFF
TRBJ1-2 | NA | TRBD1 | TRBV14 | TGTGCCAGCAGCCAAGATTCTAACAGGGGCCATGGCTACACCTTC | CASSQDSNRGHGYTF
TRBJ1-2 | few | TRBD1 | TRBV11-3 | TGTGCCAGCACCCTTGGGGACAGGAACTATGGCTACACCTTC | CASTLGDRNYGYTF